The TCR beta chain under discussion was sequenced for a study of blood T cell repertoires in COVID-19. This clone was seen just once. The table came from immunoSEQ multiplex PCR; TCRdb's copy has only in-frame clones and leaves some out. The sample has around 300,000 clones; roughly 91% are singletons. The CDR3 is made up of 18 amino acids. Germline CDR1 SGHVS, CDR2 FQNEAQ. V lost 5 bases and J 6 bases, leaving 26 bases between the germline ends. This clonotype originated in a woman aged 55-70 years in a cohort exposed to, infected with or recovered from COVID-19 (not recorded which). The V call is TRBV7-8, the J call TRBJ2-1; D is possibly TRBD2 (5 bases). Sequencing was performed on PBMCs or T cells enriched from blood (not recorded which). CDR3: CASSHPDFFRELVNEQFF. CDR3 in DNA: TGTGCCAGCAGCCATCCCGATTTTTTCCGGGAACTAGTCAATGAGCAGTTCTTC. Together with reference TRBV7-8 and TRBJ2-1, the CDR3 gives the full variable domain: GAGVSQSPRYKVAKRGQDVALRCDPISGHVSLFWYQQALGQGPEFLTYFQNEAQLDKSGLPSDRFFAERPEGSVSTLKIQRTQQEDSAVYLCASSHPDFFRELVNEQFFGPGTRLTVL.